Given below is one T cell receptor (beta chain) in context. Antigen: not known. This specimen belongs to a study of T cell responses to AZD1222 COVID-19 vaccine. Background on the study: Second-dose schedules of about 4 or about 12 weeks were combined.

TCRdb keeps only in-frame clones here, not all; method: immunoSEQ multiplex PCR. The table lists some 150,000 clones, about nine tenths of them singletons. Study observations and caveats: The sample set comprised mostly white British donors with more females, and clonal diversity was possibly underestimated.

The germline V gene has CDR1 SGHRS and CDR2 YFSETQ. CDR3 length: 15 residues. V shed 3 bases and J 4 bases; nucleotides not matched to a gene: 5. The gene calls are TRBV5-1 and TRBJ2-7; 12 nucleotides line up with TRBD1. The material sequenced was peripheral blood, taken on day 0 of AZD1222 vaccination. This TCR came from an adult in good health. CDR3 protein: CASSWGTGGSYEQYF. DNA for the CDR3: TGCGCCAGCAGCTGGGGGACAGGGGGCTCTTACGAGCAGTACTTC.